These 12 T cell receptor beta chains share one sample of origin, sequenced in a study of siplizumab effects on memory and regulatory T cells. Only in-frame clones appear in the TCRdb table, and some are missing; sequencing was by immunoSEQ multiplex PCR. The repertoire holds some 100,000 clones, with 96% as singletons. Sequencing was done on a sample of naive CD4+ T cells sorted from blood. These receptors all stem from a human donor in good health.

The rearrangement links TRBV2 to TRBJ1-5, with D perhaps matching TRBD1 (6 bases). Germline V gene lookup returns CDR1 SNHLY and CDR2 FYNNEI. Deletions cut 1 base from V and 4 bases from J, with 11 bases between. The CDR3 runs 15 residues. This CDR3 is CASSEEGDINQPQHF. CDR3 bases: TGTGCCAGCAGTGAAGAGGGGGACATAAATCAGCCCCAGCATTTT.

The rearrangement links TRBV5-6 to TRBJ2-3, with 12 bases identical to TRBD2. CDR1 SGHDT and CDR2 YYEEEE come from the germline V gene. The CDR3 contains 16 residues. The V segment lost 3 bases and the J segment 7 bases; nucleotides outside the gene matches: 9. CDR3 protein: CASSWTSGVSSHTQYF. CDR3 DNA sequence: TGTGCCAGCAGCTGGACTAGCGGGGTCAGCTCCCATACGCAGTATTTT.

Turning to this clone: The identical CDR3 is also encoded by other nucleotide sequences in the sample. V usage is TRBV27 and J usage is TRBJ2-2; either TRBD1 or TRBD2 may fit D (6 bases each). V was clipped by 8 bases and J by 9 bases, with 22 bases between them. The length of the CDR3 is 15 residues. Germline lookup yields CDR1 MNHEY and CDR2 SMNVEV (reference sequence). CDR3 sequence: CASRGGGAPGRELFF. Written as DNA, the CDR3 is TGTGCCAGCCGTGGGGGCGGGGCTCCCGGGCGGGAGCTGTTTTTT.

CDR3: CASSPRGGQGETQYF. Here the CDR3 DNA reads TGTGCCAGCAGCCCAAGGGGGGGTCAGGGAGAGACCCAGTACTTC. This sequence joins TRBV11-3 and TRBJ2-5; possible D gene TRBD2, 7 bases. The CDR3 extends over 15 amino acids. Germline V CDR1 and CDR2: SGHNT, YENEEA. With 5 bases removed from V and 4 bases from J, the gap between germline ends came to 17 bases.

The chain employs TRBV5-8 and TRBJ1-4, with TRBD1 identical over 7 bases. CDR1 and CDR2 from the germline V gene are SGHTS and YDEGEE. Losses at the gene ends were 3 bases for V and 4 bases for J; bases not matched to a gene: 6. The CDR3 has 15 amino acids. The CDR3 DNA is TGTGCCAGCAGCTCCTCCGGGACAGTTAATGAAAAACTGTTTTTT. Its translation: CASSSSGTVNEKLFF. Together with reference TRBV5-8 and TRBJ1-4, the CDR3 gives the full variable domain: EAGVTQSPTHLIKTRGQQATLRCSPISGHTSVYWYQQALGLGLQFLLWYDEGEERNRGNFPPRFSGRQFPNYSSELNVNALELEDSALYLCASSSSGTVNEKLFFGSGTQLSVL.

This chain connects TRBV19 to TRBJ2-1; TRBD2 matches at 11 bases. This CDR3 region has 18 residues. Germline V gene data show CDR1 as LNHDA and CDR2 as SQIVND (reference sequence). V gave up 5 bases and J gave up 0 bases; unmatched junction bases: 9. CDR3 sequence reads: CASSFQASGGPSYNEQFF. The CDR3 DNA is TGTGCCAGTAGTTTCCAGGCTAGCGGGGGGCCCTCCTACAATGAGCAGTTCTTC.

The chain combines TRBV21-1 with TRBJ2-5; the table's D call of TRBD2 was not tested on the DNA. TRBV21-1 is classified as a pseudogene. The CDR3 is made up of 16 amino acids. DNA for the CDR3: TGTGCCAGCAGCAAAGGGCGGGACCCCCGCCAAGAGACCCAGTACTTC. Amino acids: CASSKGRDPRQETQYF.

The sample holds one count of this clone. The chain couples TRBV15 to TRBJ2-5; possibly TRBD1 for D (5 bases). Germline CDR1 LNHNV, CDR2 YYDKDF (reference sequence). Trimming stripped 4 bases from V and 4 bases from J, with 16 bases between. There are 15 residues in the CDR3. Written as DNA, the CDR3 is TGTGCCACCAGCAAAAGGCAGGGAAAGCGAGAGACCCAGTACTTC. Translating it yields CATSKRQGKRETQYF.

The V and J genes are TRBV18 and TRBJ2-5; a weak D match, TRBD1 (6 bases). The CDR3 runs to 14 residues. Trimming removed 4 bases at V and 0 bases at J, with 9 bases between. Germline CDR1 and CDR2: KGHSH and LQKENI. CDR3: CASSLQGYQETQYF. The DNA for the CDR3 is TGTGCCAGCTCACTCCAGGGGTACCAAGAGACCCAGTACTTC.

The count of this clone is one. The chain is built from TRBV18 and TRBJ1-6; the D is unclear. V lost 4 bases, J lost 0 bases, and 13 bases lay in between. Germline V gene data show CDR1 as KGHSH and CDR2 as LQKENI. This CDR3 contains 17 residues. CDR3 sequence reads: CASSHSPLSSYNSPLHF. DNA for the CDR3: TGTGCCAGCTCACACTCCCCCTTGAGCTCCTATAATTCACCCCTCCACTTT.

The chain recombines TRBV28 with TRBJ1-5; 7 bases match TRBD1. CDR3 length equals 15 residues. The germline gives CDR1 MDHEN, CDR2 SYDVKM. The V segment lost 7 bases and the J segment 6 bases; nucleotides outside the gene matches: 12. CDR3 bases: TGTGCCAGCACCCCCTCCGGCAGGGGGGGTCAGCCCCAGCATTTT. This translates into CASTPSGRGGQPQHF.

CDR3 in amino acids: CASSFNEQFF. CDR3 in DNA: TGTGCCAGCAGTTTCAATGAGCAGTTCTTC. The genes are TRBV6-5 and TRBJ2-1; D gene ambiguous. With 4 bases removed from V and 6 bases from J, the gap between germline ends came to 1 base. CDR1 is MNHEY, CDR2 SVGAGI, per germline. This CDR3 is built from 10 residues.